The rows below give T cell receptor beta chains drawn from one sample of a study of OX40 agonist ivuxolimab in advanced cancers. This table comes from immunoSEQ multiplex PCR, and its TCRdb copy is limited to in-frame clones, with some not included. In the table there are some 100,000 clones, 80% to 90% of which are singletons. This specimen consisted of CD4+ or CD8+ T cells sorted from blood, obtained in a trial of the OX40 agonist ivuxolimab. Receptor source: an adult with an advanced solid tumor such as melanoma, head and neck, liver or kidney cancer. Each CDR3 is given with its conserved first and last residue. The order of the fields is CDR3 length, J gene, V gene, D gene, clone size, CDR3 protein, CDR3 DNA. A D gene is named only where the DNA matches it firmly. Rows give clone size only sometimes, using once, few, many, or a class for an expanded clone.

length: 19
J: TRBJ2-1
V: TRBV12-2
D: -
size: -
CDR3: CASRLALETSGKKSVEQFF
DNA: TGTGCAAGTCGCTTAGCGTTAGAGACTAGCGGGAAGAAAAGCGTGGAGCAGTTCTTC

length: 18
J: TRBJ1-4
V: TRBV7-6
D: TRBD1
size: -
CDR3: CASSLGRTGETVAEKLFF
DNA: TGTGCCAGCAGCTTAGGGAGGACAGGGGAGACGGTCGCGGAAAAACTGTTTTTT

length: 15
J: TRBJ2-7
V: TRBV4-1
D: -
size: -
CDR3: CASSQGSQGRGEQYF
DNA: TGCGCCAGCAGCCAAGGTTCCCAGGGACGGGGCGAGCAGTACTTC

length: 16
J: TRBJ2-2
V: TRBV7-9
D: TRBD2
size: -
CDR3: CASSFSGTWATGELFF
DNA: TGTGCCAGCAGCTTTAGCGGGACGTGGGCTACCGGGGAGCTGTTTTTT

length: 14
J: TRBJ1-1
V: TRBV28
D: -
size: -
CDR3: CASTLSTANTEAFF
DNA: TGTGCCAGCACCCTATCGACAGCCAACACTGAAGCTTTCTTT

length: 14
J: TRBJ2-7
V: TRBV10-1
D: TRBD1
size: -
CDR3: CASSSGQGTDEQYF
DNA: TGCGCCAGCAGTTCAGGACAGGGGACTGACGAGCAGTACTTC

length: 16
J: TRBJ2-3
V: TRBV27
D: TRBD1
size: -
CDR3: CASSLLQGADTDTQYF
DNA: TGTGCCAGCAGTTTATTACAGGGGGCAGACACAGATACGCAGTATTTT

length: 14
J: TRBJ1-2
V: TRBV19
D: -
size: -
CDR3: CASSIGPGDYGYTF
DNA: TGTGCCAGTAGTATAGGCCCCGGGGACTATGGCTACACCTTC

length: 15
J: TRBJ2-7
V: TRBV18
D: TRBD1
size: -
CDR3: CASSLRDRGTNEQYF
DNA: TGTGCCAGCTCACTACGGGACAGGGGGACCAACGAGCAGTACTTC

length: 16
J: TRBJ2-2
V: TRBV7-2
D: TRBD2
size: few
CDR3: CASSIASGRASGELFF
DNA: TGTGCCAGCAGCATAGCTAGCGGGAGGGCCTCCGGGGAGCTGTTTTTT

length: 19
J: TRBJ1-2
V: TRBV11-2
D: TRBD1
size: -
CDR3: CASSQLHPGGSPMEAGYTF
DNA: TGTGCCAGCAGCCAGCTACACCCAGGGGGCTCGCCTATGGAAGCGGGCTACACCTTC

length: 13
J: TRBJ2-3
V: TRBV7-9
D: -
size: -
CDR3: CASSLELDGTQYF
DNA: TGTGCCAGCAGCTTAGAGCTAGATGGTACGCAGTATTTT

length: 15
J: TRBJ2-3
V: TRBV5-5
D: -
size: -
CDR3: CASSLGRRTPDTQYF
DNA: TGTGCCAGCAGCTTGGGGCGACGTACGCCCGATACGCAGTATTTT

length: 14
J: TRBJ2-7
V: TRBV5-1
D: -
size: -
CDR3: CASSLAGTGYEQYF
DNA: TGCGCCAGCAGCTTGGCCGGGACGGGTTACGAGCAGTACTTC

length: 14
J: TRBJ1-1
V: TRBV2
D: -
size: -
CDR3: CASSLGGVDTEAFF
DNA: TGTGCCAGCAGTCTGGGGGGGGTTGACACTGAAGCTTTCTTT

length: 14
J: TRBJ1-4
V: TRBV5-1
D: -
size: -
CDR3: CASSLQGWNEKLFF
DNA: TGCGCCAGCAGCTTGCAAGGTTGGAATGAAAAACTGTTTTTT

length: 11
J: TRBJ1-1
V: TRBV7-9
D: -
size: -
CDR3: CASSSWPGAFF
DNA: TGTGCCAGCAGCTCCTGGCCTGGGGCTTTCTTT

length: 13
J: TRBJ2-2
V: TRBV18
D: -
size: -
CDR3: CASSPPSTGELFF
DNA: TGTGCCAGCTCACCTCCATCAACCGGGGAGCTGTTTTTT

length: 17
J: TRBJ1-3
V: TRBV28
D: TRBD1
size: -
CDR3: CASSFPITGGSGNTIYF
DNA: TGTGCCAGCAGTTTCCCGATTACAGGGGGATCAGGAAACACCATATATTTT